The T cell receptor beta chain described here comes from a study of blood T cells in healthy people across ages. Findings and caveats of the study: Investigators viewed diversity estimates from one million T cells as underestimates, the study reported.

Of note for this clonotype: Its specificity is not known.

Sample-barcoded 5' priming and a J-beta primer mix drove a second PCR of 7 to 11 cycles. TCRdb re-called the 5' RACE reads with MiXCR, one entry per CDR3 protein. Of some 690,000 distinct CDR3 sequences in the sample, roughly 20% were seen once. V shed 4 bases and J 0 bases; nucleotides not matched to a gene: 7. The CDR3 runs to 18 residues. Germline lookup yields CDR1 MDHEN and CDR2 SYDVKM. The sample comprised blood. This chain links TRBV28 with TRBJ2-1; 12 bases are a match to TRBD2. The origin of this receptor is an older man in good health. The CDR3 loop reads CASSSGTSGFSSYNEQFF. CDR3 DNA: TGTGCCAGCAGTTCCGGGACTAGCGGGTTTAGCTCCTACAATGAGCAGTTCTTC.